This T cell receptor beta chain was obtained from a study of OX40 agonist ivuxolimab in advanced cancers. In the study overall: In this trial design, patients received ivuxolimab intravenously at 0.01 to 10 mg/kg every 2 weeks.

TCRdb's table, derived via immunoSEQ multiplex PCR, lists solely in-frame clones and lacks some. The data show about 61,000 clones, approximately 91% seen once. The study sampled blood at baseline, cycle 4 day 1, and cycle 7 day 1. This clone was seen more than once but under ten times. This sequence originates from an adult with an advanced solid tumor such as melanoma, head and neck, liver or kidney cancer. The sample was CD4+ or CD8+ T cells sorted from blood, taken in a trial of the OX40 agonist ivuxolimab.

CDR3 bases: TGTGCCAGTAGTATCGGGCGGGATGGCTACACCTTC. It encodes CASSIGRDGYTF. The chain joins TRBV19 to TRBJ1-2; D gene ambiguous. V dropped 3 bases and J dropped 6 bases, with 8 bases sitting between them. This CDR3 has 12 residues. Germline CDR1 is LNHDA and CDR2 is SQIVND (reference sequence).